This is a list of T cell receptor beta chains from one sample in a study of cytomegalovirus exposure and HLA in healthy donors. The table came from immunoSEQ multiplex PCR; TCRdb's copy has only in-frame clones and leaves some out. The table records approximately 98,000 clones, approximately 94% of them present only once. Material: PBMCs. These receptors all stem from a woman aged 18 to 35 in good health and CMV-seronegative. The CDR3 runs from the conserved cysteine through the conserved F or W. Each record gives: D gene, J gene, V gene, clone size, CDR3 protein, CDR3 DNA. D genes are given only for firm matches. Clone size appears in some rows only: once, few, many, or a class for an expanded clone.

. | TRBJ1-5 | TRBV14 | . | CASSQDRRESPNQPQHF | TGTGCCAGCAGCCAAGATAGGCGGGAGTCCCCCAATCAGCCCCAGCATTTT
TRBD2 | TRBJ2-7 | TRBV30 | . | CAWKRLGTSGPIQYF | TGTGCCTGGAAAAGGTTGGGGACTAGCGGACCGATACAGTACTTC
. | TRBJ1-1 | TRBV21-1 | . | CASSRRDQRTEAFF | TGTGCCAGCAGCCGGAGGGACCAGAGGACTGAAGCTTTCTTT
TRBD1 | TRBJ1-4 | TRBV27 | . | CASRGTGTNEKLFF | TGTGCCAGCAGGGGGACAGGGACTAATGAAAAACTGTTTTTT
TRBD1 | TRBJ1-3 | TRBV5-5 | . | CASGRQGVISGNTIYF | TGTGCCAGCGGAAGACAGGGGGTAATCTCTGGAAACACCATATATTTT
TRBD2 | TRBJ2-5 | TRBV11-2 | . | CASSLRPGGPETQYF | TGTGCCAGCAGCTTACGACCGGGGGGGCCGGAGACCCAGTACTTC
TRBD2 | TRBJ2-1 | TRBV2 | . | CASQNRLANNEQFF | TGTGCCAGTCAAAACCGACTAGCGAACAATGAGCAGTTCTTC
. | TRBJ2-1 | TRBV28 | . | CASRSWSSASNEQFF | TGTGCCAGCAGGAGTTGGTCTAGCGCAAGTAATGAGCAGTTCTTC
TRBD2 | TRBJ2-1 | TRBV4-1 | . | CASSQAPGLASYNEQFF | TGCGCCAGCAGCCAAGCCCCGGGACTAGCGAGTTACAATGAGCAGTTCTTC
. | TRBJ2-3 | TRBV2 | few | CASSGQGTDTQYF | TGTGCCAGCAGTGGGCAGGGGACAGATACGCAGTATTTT
. | TRBJ1-1 | TRBV18 | . | CASSPPLRNTEAFF | TGTGCCAGCTCACCACCCCTAAGGAACACTGAAGCTTTCTTT
TRBD1 | TRBJ2-7 | TRBV28 | . | CASSAPTGGRNEQYF | TGTGCCAGCAGTGCCCCGACAGGGGGGAGGAACGAGCAGTACTTC
. | TRBJ2-3 | TRBV7-9 | . | CASSLSSSASTDTQYF | TGTGCCAGCAGCTTATCGTCTAGCGCTAGCACAGATACGCAGTATTTT
TRBD1 | TRBJ1-1 | TRBV5-1 | . | CASSLRLTGTGKNTEAFF | TGCGCCAGCAGCTTGCGCCTGACCGGGACAGGGAAGAACACTGAAGCTTTCTTT
. | TRBJ2-3 | TRBV4-1 | . | CASSQSPLEGTDTQYF | TGCGCCAGCAGCCAATCTCCGCTGGAGGGCACAGATACGCAGTATTTT
TRBD1 | TRBJ1-5 | TRBV18 | . | CASSPKGTGNQPQHF | TGTGCCAGCTCACCAAAGGGGACAGGCAATCAGCCCCAGCATTTT
TRBD1 | TRBJ1-4 | TRBV4-2 | . | CASSQGGQGQYEKLFF | TGTGCCAGCAGCCAGGGTGGACAGGGACAGTATGAAAAACTGTTTTTT
. | TRBJ2-3 | TRBV7-2 | . | CASSKARGADTQYF | TGTGCCAGCAGCAAAGCCCGGGGTGCAGATACGCAGTATTTT
. | TRBJ2-1 | TRBV4-1 | . | CASSLLSPFHNEQFF | TGCGCCAGCAGCCTCCTTAGCCCGTTTCACAATGAGCAGTTCTTC
TRBD2 | TRBJ2-1 | TRBV4-1 | . | CASSQRPSGGSYNEQFF | TGCGCCAGCAGCCAAAGGCCCTCGGGGGGATCCTACAATGAGCAGTTCTTC
TRBD2 | TRBJ2-1 | TRBV6-6 | . | CASRRGDSYNEQFF | TGTGCCAGCCGACGGGGGGATTCCTACAATGAGCAGTTCTTC
. | TRBJ1-1 | TRBV18 | . | CASLQSPGVERVEAFF | TGTGCCAGCCTTCAATCCCCAGGGGTCGAGCGAGTTGAAGCTTTCTTT
TRBD1 | TRBJ1-5 | TRBV2 | . | CASSGGQGNSNQPQHF | TGTGCCAGCAGTGGGGGACAGGGGAATAGCAATCAGCCCCAGCATTTT
TRBD2 | TRBJ2-7 | TRBV5-1 | . | CASSLILAGGSYEQYF | TGCGCCAGCAGCTTGATCCTAGCGGGGGGTTCCTACGAGCAGTACTTC
. | TRBJ2-1 | TRBV29-1 | . | CSVELRGSSYNEQFF | TGCAGCGTTGAGTTGCGGGGAAGCTCCTACAATGAGCAGTTCTTC
TRBD2 | TRBJ2-3 | TRBV5-1 | . | CASSLGLDVDTQYF | TGCGCCAGCAGCCTGGGACTAGATGTTGATACGCAGTATTTT
. | TRBJ2-7 | TRBV10-2 | . | CASSTGSEQYF | TGCGCCAGCAGTACAGGGTCCGAGCAGTACTTC
TRBD1 | TRBJ2-7 | TRBV5-1 | . | CASSPTGTYEQYF | TGCGCCAGCAGCCCGACAGGGACCTACGAGCAGTACTTC
TRBD2 | TRBJ2-7 | TRBV7-9 | once | CASSGGERGAYEQYF | TGTGCCAGCAGCGGGGGAGAGCGGGGGGCCTACGAGCAGTACTTC
. | TRBJ2-3 | TRBV6-5 | . | CASSLGGATDTQYF | TGTGCCAGCAGTTTAGGGGGGGCCACAGATACGCAGTATTTT
TRBD2 | TRBJ2-2 | TRBV7-2 | . | CASSLDGLAAGELFF | TGTGCCAGCAGCTTAGATGGACTAGCGGCCGGGGAGCTGTTTTTT
TRBD1 | TRBJ2-7 | TRBV13 | . | CASSSGQGYEQYF | TGTGCCAGCAGCTCCGGACAGGGGTACGAGCAGTACTTC
. | TRBJ2-7 | TRBV15 | . | CATSRDLGRSSYEQYF | TGTGCCACCAGCAGAGATTTAGGTAGGAGCTCCTACGAGCAGTACTTC
TRBD2 | TRBJ2-5 | TRBV28 | . | CASSITSGGRKTQYF | TGTGCCAGCAGTATCACTAGCGGGGGGAGAAAGACCCAGTACTTC
TRBD1 | TRBJ1-2 | TRBV25-1 | . | CASRGQGAEGYTF | TGTGCCAGCAGAGGACAGGGGGCGGAAGGCTACACCTTC
. | TRBJ1-6 | TRBV2 | . | CASNPTDSYNSPLHF | TGTGCCAGCAATCCTACAGATTCCTATAATTCACCCCTCCACTTT
. | TRBJ1-6 | TRBV5-1 | . | CASHREPNSPLHF | TGCGCCAGCCACAGGGAGCCAAATTCACCCCTCCACTTT
. | TRBJ1-2 | TRBV6-5 | . | CASSRTTGMDGYTF | TGTGCCAGCAGCCGTACCACGGGGATGGATGGCTACACCTTC
. | TRBJ1-6 | TRBV28 | . | CASSFTGNSPLHF | TGTGCCAGCAGTTTCACAGGGAATTCACCCCTCCACTTT
. | TRBJ2-7 | TRBV5-3 | once | CARSAGFGEGAYYEQYF | TGTGCCAGAAGCGCCGGATTTGGGGAAGGGGCGTACTACGAGCAGTACTTC
. | TRBJ1-6 | TRBV27 | once | CATKPRGYNSPLHF | TGTGCCACGAAGCCCAGGGGATATAATTCACCCCTCCACTTT
. | TRBJ1-1 | TRBV27 | . | CASSLLGGDTEAFF | TGTGCCAGCAGTTTATTGGGGGGTGACACTGAAGCTTTCTTT
. | TRBJ2-7 | TRBV4-3 | . | CASSQVPTVSYEQYF | TGCGCCAGCAGCCAAGTTCCTACAGTCTCCTACGAGCAGTACTTC
. | TRBJ1-1 | TRBV6-6 | . | CASTQVSPGNTEAFF | TGTGCCAGCACCCAAGTTTCTCCGGGGAACACTGAAGCTTTCTTT
TRBD2 | TRBJ2-1 | TRBV4-1 | . | CASSHPGLAGGPDYNEQFF | TGCGCCAGCAGCCACCCGGGACTAGCGGGGGGGCCAGACTACAATGAGCAGTTCTTC
TRBD2 | TRBJ2-2 | TRBV5-1 | . | CASSLLAGDTGELFF | TGCGCCAGCAGCTTGCTCGCGGGGGATACCGGGGAGCTGTTTTTT
. | TRBJ1-1 | TRBV11-3 | . | CASSDSHTF | TGTGCCAGCAGCGACAGCCACACCTTT
. | TRBJ2-1 | TRBV5-1 | . | CASSLGRVTAGLANNEQFF | TGCGCCAGCAGCTTGGGGAGGGTCACCGCAGGCCTAGCAAACAATGAGCAGTTCTTC
. | TRBJ1-5 | TRBV2 | . | CASSVRGNQPQHF | TGTGCCAGCAGTGTGCGCGGAAATCAGCCCCAGCATTTT
TRBD1 | TRBJ2-7 | TRBV5-8 | . | CASAWTGGYEQYF | TGTGCCAGCGCCTGGACAGGGGGCTACGAGCAGTACTTC
TRBD2 | TRBJ2-1 | TRBV5-4 | . | CASSPGGPDNEQFF | TGTGCCAGCAGCCCGGGGGGGCCGGACAATGAGCAGTTCTTC
TRBD1 | TRBJ2-5 | TRBV23-1 | . | CASSQGQVEQETQYF | TGCGCCAGCAGTCAGGGACAGGTGGAGCAAGAGACCCAGTACTTC